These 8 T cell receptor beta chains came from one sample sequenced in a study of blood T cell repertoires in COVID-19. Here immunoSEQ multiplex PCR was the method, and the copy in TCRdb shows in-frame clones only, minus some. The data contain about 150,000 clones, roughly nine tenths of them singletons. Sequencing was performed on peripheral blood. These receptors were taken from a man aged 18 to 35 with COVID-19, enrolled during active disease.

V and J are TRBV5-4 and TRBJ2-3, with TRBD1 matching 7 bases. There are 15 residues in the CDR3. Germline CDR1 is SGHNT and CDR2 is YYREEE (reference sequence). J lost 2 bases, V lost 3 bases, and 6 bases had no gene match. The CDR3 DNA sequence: TGTGCCAGCAGCTCGGGACAGCCCCTCACAGATACGCAGTATTTT. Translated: CASSSGQPLTDTQYF. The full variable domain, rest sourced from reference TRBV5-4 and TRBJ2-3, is ETGVTQSPTHLIKTRGQQVTLRCSSQSGHNTVSWYQQALGQGPQFIFQYYREEENGRGNFPPRFSGLQFPNYSSELNVNALELDDSALYLCASSSGQPLTDTQYFGPGTRLTVL.

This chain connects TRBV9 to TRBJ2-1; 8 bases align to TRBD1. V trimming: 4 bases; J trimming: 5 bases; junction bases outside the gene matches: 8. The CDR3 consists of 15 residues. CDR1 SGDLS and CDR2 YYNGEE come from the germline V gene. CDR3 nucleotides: TGTGCCAGCAGCCCCCGGACAGGGAGCCACAATGAGCAGTTCTTC. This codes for CASSPRTGSHNEQFF.

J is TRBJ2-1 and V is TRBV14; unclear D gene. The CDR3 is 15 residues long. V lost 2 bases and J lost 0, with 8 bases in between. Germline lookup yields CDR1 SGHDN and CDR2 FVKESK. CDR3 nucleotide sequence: TGTGCCAGCAGCCAATCAGTAAGCTCCTACAATGAGCAGTTCTTC. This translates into CASSQSVSSYNEQFF.

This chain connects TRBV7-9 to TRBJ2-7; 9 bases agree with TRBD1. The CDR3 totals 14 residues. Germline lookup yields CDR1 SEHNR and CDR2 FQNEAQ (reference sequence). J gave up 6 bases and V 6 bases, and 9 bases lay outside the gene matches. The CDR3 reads CASRLQGAMGEQYF. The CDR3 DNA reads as TGTGCCAGCAGATTACAGGGGGCCATGGGCGAGCAGTACTTC.

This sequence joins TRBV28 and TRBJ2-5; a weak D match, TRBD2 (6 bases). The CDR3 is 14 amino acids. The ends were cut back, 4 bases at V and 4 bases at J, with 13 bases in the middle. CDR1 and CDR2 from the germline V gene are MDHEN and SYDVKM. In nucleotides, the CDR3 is TGTGCCAGCAGTTACCCTTGGGGGGTAGAGACCCAGTACTTC. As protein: CASSYPWGVETQYF.

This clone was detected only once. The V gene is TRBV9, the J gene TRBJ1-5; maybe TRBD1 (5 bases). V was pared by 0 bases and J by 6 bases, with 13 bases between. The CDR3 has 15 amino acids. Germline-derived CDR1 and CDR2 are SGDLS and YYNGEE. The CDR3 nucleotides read TGTGCCAGCAGCGTAGCCAGGGCCCTGGGTCAGCCCCAGCATTTT. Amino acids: CASSVARALGQPQHF.

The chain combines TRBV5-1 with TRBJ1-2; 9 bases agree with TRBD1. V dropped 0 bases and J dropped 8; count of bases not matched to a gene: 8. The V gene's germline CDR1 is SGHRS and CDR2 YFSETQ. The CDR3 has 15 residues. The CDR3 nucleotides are TGCGCCAGCAGCTTGGCTCCCGGGACAGGGTACGGCTACACCTTC. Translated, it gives CASSLAPGTGYGYTF.

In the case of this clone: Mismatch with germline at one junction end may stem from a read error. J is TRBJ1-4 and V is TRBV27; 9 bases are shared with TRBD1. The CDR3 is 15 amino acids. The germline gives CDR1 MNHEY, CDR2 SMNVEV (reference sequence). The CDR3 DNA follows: TGTGCCAGCAGTCAATACAGGGGGCGGGGAGAAAAACTGCTTTTT. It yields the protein CASSQYRGRGEKLLF.